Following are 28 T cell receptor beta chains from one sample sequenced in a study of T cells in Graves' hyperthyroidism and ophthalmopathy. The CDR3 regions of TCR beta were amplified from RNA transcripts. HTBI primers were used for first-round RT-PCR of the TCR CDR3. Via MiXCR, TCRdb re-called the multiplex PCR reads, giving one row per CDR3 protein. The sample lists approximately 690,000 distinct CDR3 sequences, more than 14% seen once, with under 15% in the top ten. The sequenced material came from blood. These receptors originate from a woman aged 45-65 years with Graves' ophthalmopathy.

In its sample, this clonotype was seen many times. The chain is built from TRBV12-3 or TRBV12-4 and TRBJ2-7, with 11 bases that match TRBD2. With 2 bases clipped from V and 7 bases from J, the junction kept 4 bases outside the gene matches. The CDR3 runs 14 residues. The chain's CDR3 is CASSLLAGGGEQYF. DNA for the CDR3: TGTGCCAGCAGTTTACTAGCGGGAGGTGGTGAGCAGTACTTC.

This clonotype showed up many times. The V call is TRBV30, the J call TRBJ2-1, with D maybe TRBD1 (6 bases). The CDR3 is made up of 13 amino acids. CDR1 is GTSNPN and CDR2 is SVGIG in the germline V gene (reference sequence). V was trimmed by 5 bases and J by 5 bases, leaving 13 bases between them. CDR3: CAWGRGGDNEQFF. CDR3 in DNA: TGTGCCTGGGGCAGGGGTGGGGACAATGAGCAGTTCTTC.

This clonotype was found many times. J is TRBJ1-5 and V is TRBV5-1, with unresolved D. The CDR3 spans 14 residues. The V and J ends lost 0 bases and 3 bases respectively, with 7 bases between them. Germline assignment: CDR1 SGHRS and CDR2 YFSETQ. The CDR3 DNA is TGCGCCAGCAGCTTGGCCGGAGACAATCAGCCCCAGCATTTT. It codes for CASSLAGDNQPQHF.

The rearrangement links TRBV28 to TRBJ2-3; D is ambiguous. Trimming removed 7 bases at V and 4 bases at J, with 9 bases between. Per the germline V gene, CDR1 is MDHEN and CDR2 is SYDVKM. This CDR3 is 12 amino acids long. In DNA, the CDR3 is TGTGCCAGCAATAAACAGTCAGATACGCAGTATTTT. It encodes CASNKQSDTQYF.

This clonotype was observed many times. This CDR3 reads CASGGPLAYEQYF. The CDR3 nucleotides are TGTGCCAGCGGGGGGCCCCTGGCCTACGAGCAGTACTTC. The V and J genes are TRBV2 and TRBJ2-7; D is tentatively TRBD1 or TRBD2 (6 bases each). Germline loops: CDR1 SNHLY, CDR2 FYNNEI. V lost 8 bases and J lost 2, with 13 bases in between. The CDR3 sequence is 13 residues long.

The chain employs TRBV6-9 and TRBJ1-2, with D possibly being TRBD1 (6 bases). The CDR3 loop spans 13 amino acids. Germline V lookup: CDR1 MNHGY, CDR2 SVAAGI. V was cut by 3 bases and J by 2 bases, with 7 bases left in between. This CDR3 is CASSYTGNYGYTF. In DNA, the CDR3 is TGTGCCAGCAGTTACACAGGGAACTATGGCTACACCTTC.

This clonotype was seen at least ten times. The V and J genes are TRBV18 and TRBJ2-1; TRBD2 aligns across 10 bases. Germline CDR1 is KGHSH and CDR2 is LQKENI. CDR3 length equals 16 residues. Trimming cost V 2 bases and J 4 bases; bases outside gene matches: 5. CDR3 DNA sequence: TGTGCCAGCTCACCATTTACTAGCGGGGATTACAATGAGCAGTTCTTC. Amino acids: CASSPFTSGDYNEQFF.

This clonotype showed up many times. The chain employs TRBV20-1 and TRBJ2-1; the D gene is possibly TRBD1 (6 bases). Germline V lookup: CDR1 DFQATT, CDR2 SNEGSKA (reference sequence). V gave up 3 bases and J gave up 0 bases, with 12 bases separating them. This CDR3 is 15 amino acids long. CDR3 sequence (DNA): TGCAGTGCTAGTTCGCCCAGGGGCTCCTACAATGAGCAGTTCTTC. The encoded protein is CSASSPRGSYNEQFF.

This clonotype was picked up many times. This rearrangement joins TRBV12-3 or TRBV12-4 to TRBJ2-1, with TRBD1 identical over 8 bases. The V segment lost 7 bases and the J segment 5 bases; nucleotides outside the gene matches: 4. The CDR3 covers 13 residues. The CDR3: CASKKDRDNEQFF. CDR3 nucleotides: TGTGCCAGCAAAAAGGACAGGGACAATGAGCAGTTCTTC.

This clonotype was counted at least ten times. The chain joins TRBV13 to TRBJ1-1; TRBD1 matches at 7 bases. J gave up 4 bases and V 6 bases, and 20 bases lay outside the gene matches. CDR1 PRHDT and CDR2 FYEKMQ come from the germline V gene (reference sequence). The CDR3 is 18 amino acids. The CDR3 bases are TGTGCCAGCAGTCCACTAGGGACAGATAGTTGGTTTTCCACTGAAGCTTTCTTT. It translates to CASSPLGTDSWFSTEAFF.

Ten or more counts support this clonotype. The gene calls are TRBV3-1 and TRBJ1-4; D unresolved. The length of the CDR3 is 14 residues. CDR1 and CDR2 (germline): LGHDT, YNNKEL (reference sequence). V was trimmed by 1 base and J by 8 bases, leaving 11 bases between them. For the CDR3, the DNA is TGTGCCAGCAGCCAAGTGGGAAGGGAGGAAAAACTGTTTTTT. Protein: CASSQVGREEKLFF.

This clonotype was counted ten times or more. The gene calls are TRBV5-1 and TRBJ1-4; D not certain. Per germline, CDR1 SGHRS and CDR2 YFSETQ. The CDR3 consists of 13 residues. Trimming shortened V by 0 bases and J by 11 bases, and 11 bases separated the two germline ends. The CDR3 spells CASSLATGGKLFF. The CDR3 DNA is TGCGCCAGCAGCTTGGCGACTGGCGGGAAACTGTTTTTT.

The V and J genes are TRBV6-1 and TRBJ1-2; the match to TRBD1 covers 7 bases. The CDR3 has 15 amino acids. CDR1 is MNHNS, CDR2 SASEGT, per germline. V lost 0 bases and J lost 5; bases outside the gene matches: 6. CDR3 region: CASSEARGQIYGYTF. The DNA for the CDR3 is TGTGCCAGCAGTGAAGCGAGGGGACAGATATATGGCTACACCTTC.

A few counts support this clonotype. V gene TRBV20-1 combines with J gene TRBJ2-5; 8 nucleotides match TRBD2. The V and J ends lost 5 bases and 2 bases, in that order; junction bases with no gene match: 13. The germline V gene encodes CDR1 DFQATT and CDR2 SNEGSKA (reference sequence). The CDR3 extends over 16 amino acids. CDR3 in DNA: TGCAGTGCTCCGGGAACTTCTAGCGGGCCGCAAGAGACCCAGTACTTC. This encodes CSAPGTSSGPQETQYF.

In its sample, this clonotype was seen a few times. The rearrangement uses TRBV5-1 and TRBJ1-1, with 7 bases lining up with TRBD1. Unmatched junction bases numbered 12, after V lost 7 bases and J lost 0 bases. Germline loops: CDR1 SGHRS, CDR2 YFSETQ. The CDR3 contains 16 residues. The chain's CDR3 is CASGSPSDRMNTEAFF. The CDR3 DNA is TGCGCCAGCGGCTCACCTTCGGACAGGATGAACACTGAAGCTTTCTTT.

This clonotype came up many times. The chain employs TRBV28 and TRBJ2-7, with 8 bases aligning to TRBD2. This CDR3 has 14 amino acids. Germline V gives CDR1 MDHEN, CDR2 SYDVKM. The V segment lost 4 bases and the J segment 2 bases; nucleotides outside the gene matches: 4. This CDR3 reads CASSSGTRPYEQYF. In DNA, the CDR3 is TGTGCCAGCAGTTCCGGGACTAGACCCTACGAGCAGTACTTC.

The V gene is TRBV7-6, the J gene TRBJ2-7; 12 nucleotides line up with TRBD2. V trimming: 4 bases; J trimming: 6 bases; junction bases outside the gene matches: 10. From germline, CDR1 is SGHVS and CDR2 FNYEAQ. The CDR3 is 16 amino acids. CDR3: CASSSATSGSFCEQYF. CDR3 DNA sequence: TGTGCCAGCAGCTCCGCGACTAGCGGGAGCTTCTGCGAGCAGTACTTC.

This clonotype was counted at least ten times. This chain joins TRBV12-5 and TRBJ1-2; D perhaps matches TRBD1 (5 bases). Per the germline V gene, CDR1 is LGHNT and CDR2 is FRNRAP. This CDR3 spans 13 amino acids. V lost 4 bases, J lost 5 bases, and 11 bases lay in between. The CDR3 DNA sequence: TGTGCTAGTGGTTCCTATGGACATTATGGCTACACCTTC. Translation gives CASGSYGHYGYTF.

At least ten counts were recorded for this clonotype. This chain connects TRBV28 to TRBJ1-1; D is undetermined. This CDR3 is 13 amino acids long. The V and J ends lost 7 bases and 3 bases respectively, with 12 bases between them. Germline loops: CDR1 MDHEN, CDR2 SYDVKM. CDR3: CASTWPGDTEAFF. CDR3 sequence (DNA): TGTGCCAGCACCTGGCCTGGGGACACTGAAGCTTTCTTT.

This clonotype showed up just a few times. The CDR3 coding sequence is TGTGCTAGTGGTTTGGCGATGACAGTAGCCAAAAACATTCAGTACTTC. Translation: CASGLAMTVAKNIQYF. The genes are TRBV12-5 and TRBJ2-4, with D possibly TRBD1 on 5 matching bases. Per the germline V gene, CDR1 is LGHNT and CDR2 is FRNRAP. Trimming left V 1 base short and J 0 bases short, with 10 bases between. The CDR3 covers 16 residues.

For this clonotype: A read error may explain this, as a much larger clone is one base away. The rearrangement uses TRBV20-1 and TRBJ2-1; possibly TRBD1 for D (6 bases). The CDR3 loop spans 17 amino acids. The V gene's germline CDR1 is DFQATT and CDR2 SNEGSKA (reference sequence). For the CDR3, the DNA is TGCAGTGCTAGAGGCCAGCAGGGGCGCCCCTCCTACAATAAGCAGTTCTTC. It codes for CSARGQQGRPSYNKQFF.

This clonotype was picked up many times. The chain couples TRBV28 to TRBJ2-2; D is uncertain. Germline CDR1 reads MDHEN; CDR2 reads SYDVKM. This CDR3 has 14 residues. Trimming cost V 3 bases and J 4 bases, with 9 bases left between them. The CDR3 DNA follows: TGTGCCAGCAGTTTGAGGAGATTCACCGGGGAGCTGTTTTTT. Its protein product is CASSLRRFTGELFF.

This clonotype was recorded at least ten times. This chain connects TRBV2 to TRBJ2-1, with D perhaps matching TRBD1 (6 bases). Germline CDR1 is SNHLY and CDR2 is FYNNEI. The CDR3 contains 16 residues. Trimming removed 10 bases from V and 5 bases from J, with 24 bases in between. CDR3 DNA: TGTGCCACCCTATTACAGGGAAGGGGTGGCGACAATGAGCAGTTCTTC. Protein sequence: CATLLQGRGGDNEQFF.

In DNA, the CDR3 is TGTGCCAGCAGTTACGGGTCTAGCTTCTACAATGAGCAGTTCTTC. As protein: CASSYGSSFYNEQFF. The V call is TRBV6-2 or TRBV6-3, the J call TRBJ2-1; maybe TRBD2 (5 bases). The CDR3 has 15 amino acids. The germline V gene encodes CDR1 MNHEY and CDR2 SVGEGT. The V gene lost 2 bases and the J gene lost 3 bases, with 11 bases spanning the gap.

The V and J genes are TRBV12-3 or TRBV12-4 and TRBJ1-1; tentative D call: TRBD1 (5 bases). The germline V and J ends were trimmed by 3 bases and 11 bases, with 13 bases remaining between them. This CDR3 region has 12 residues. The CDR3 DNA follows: TGTGCCAGCAGTTTGGGGCCCCGGGGGGCTTTCTTT. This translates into CASSLGPRGAFF.

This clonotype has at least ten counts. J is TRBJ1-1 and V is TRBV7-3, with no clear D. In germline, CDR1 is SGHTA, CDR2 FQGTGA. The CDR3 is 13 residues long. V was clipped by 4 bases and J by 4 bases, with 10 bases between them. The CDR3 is CASSSLIRTEAFF. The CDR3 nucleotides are TGTGCCAGCAGCTCCCTTATACGCACTGAAGCTTTCTTT.

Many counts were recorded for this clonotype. This CDR3 is CASSPLTGGTEAFF. CDR3 bases: TGTGCCAGCAGCCCCCTAACTGGGGGCACTGAAGCTTTCTTT. This chain uses TRBV12-3 or TRBV12-4 with TRBJ1-1, with a possible D match to TRBD1 (5 bases). Trimming removed 6 bases from V and 4 bases from J, with 15 bases in between. This CDR3 has 14 amino acids.

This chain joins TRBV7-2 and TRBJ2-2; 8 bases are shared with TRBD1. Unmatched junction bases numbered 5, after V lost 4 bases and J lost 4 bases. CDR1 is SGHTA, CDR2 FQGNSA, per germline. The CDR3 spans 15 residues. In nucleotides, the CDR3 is TGTGCCAGCAGCTCTTCGACAGGGGCCACCGGGGAGCTGTTTTTT. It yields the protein CASSSSTGATGELFF.